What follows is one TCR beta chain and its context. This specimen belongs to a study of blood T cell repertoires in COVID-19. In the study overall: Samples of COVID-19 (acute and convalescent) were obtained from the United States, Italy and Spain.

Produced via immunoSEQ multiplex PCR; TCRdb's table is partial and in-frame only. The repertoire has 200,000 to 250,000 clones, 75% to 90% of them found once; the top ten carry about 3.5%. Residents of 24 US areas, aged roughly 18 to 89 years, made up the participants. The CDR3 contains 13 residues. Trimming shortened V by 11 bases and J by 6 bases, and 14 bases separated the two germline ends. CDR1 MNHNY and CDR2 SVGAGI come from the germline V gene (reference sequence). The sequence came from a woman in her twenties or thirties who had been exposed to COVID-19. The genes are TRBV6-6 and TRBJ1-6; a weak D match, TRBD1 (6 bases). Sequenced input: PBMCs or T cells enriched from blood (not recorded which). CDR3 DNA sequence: TGTGCCGGCTCGGACAGCTTTAATTCACCCCTCCACTTT. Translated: CAGSDSFNSPLHF.